These 4 T cell receptor beta chains were sequenced from one sample in a study of T cell responses to AZD1222 COVID-19 vaccine. Profiled with immunoSEQ multiplex PCR; TCRdb holds only in-frame clones, not every one. Of about 160,000 clones in the sample, approximately 89% were seen once. The source material was peripheral blood, sampled on day 0 of AZD1222 vaccination. These receptors all stem from an adult in good health.

V and J are TRBV4-1 and TRBJ2-1, with 12 bases aligning to TRBD2. V shed 4 bases, J shed 2 bases, and the junction held 3 bases outside the gene matches. CDR3 size: 16 residues. The germline V gene has CDR1 MGHRA and CDR2 YSYEKL. The CDR3 loop reads CASSPRTSGTYNEQFF. CDR3 DNA: TGCGCCAGCAGCCCTCGGACTAGCGGGACCTACAATGAGCAGTTCTTC.

J is TRBJ2-3 and V is TRBV6-5; TRBD2 aligns across 7 bases. CDR1 and CDR2 from the germline V gene are MNHEY and SVGAGI. The CDR3 is 15 amino acids. V gave up 2 bases and J gave up 6 bases; unmatched junction bases: 8. The CDR3: CASSYGGSSSDTQYF. CDR3 nucleotide sequence: TGTGCCAGCAGTTACGGCGGGAGCAGTTCTGATACGCAGTATTTT.

The CDR3 loop reads CASSSLTGTIVYNEQFF. The CDR3 DNA reads as TGTGCCAGCAGTTCCTTAACCGGGACTATAGTCTACAATGAGCAGTTCTTC. The chain uses TRBV27 and TRBJ2-1, with 7 bases fitting TRBD2. Trimming at V came to 4 bases and at J to 3 bases, leaving 12 bases not matched to a gene. CDR3 length equals 17 residues. Germline V gene lookup returns CDR1 MNHEY and CDR2 SMNVEV (reference sequence).

The chain employs TRBV28 and TRBJ1-5; TRBD1 might be the D (5 bases). V was clipped by 5 bases and J by 0 bases, with 20 bases between them. This CDR3 has 18 amino acids. CDR1 MDHEN and CDR2 SYDVKM come from the germline V gene. CDR3 nucleotide sequence: TGTGCCAGCAGTCCCCGACAGAAGTCAAGCGATAGCAATCAGCCCCAGCATTTT. It codes for CASSPRQKSSDSNQPQHF.